The 29 T cell receptor beta chains given below trace back to one sample, sequenced in a study of blood T cell repertoires in COVID-19. TCRdb's table, derived via immunoSEQ multiplex PCR, lists solely in-frame clones and lacks some. The data contain about 190,000 clones, almost 90% of them seen just once; the ten biggest clones take up 0.6% to 0.8%. Source material: peripheral blood. These receptors all come from a man in his fifties or sixties with acute or convalescent COVID-19.

V is TRBV6-2 or TRBV6-3 and J is TRBJ1-5; no definite D call. From germline, CDR1 is MNHEY and CDR2 SVGEGT. The V end was cut by 6 bases, the J end by 2 bases, with 17 bases between. The CDR3 sequence is 16 residues long. The CDR3 sequence: CASSRPTVSGNQPQHF. The DNA for the CDR3 is TGTGCCAGCAGCCGTCCCACCGTCAGCGGCAATCAGCCCCAGCATTTT.

The genes are TRBV6-5 and TRBJ1-1; D is perhaps TRBD1 (5 bases). This CDR3 is 14 amino acids long. V shed 2 bases and J shed 4 bases, with 11 bases lying between them. The germline V gene has CDR1 MNHEY and CDR2 SVGAGI. The CDR3 coding sequence is TGTGCCAGCAGTTACGGGGCCTCGGGCACTGAAGCTTTCTTT. It specifies CASSYGASGTEAFF.

The chain couples TRBV9 to TRBJ2-1; 8 nucleotides align to TRBD1. CDR1 SGDLS and CDR2 YYNGEE come from the germline V gene. V shed 3 bases and J 0 bases; nucleotides not matched to a gene: 8. The CDR3 extends over 17 amino acids. DNA for the CDR3: TGTGCCAGCAGCGAAAATCCGGGACAGGCCTCCTACAATGAGCAGTTCTTC. This sequence encodes CASSENPGQASYNEQFF.

This chain connects TRBV27 to TRBJ2-2; TRBD2 is a possible D gene (6 bases). V lost 6 bases and J lost 7, with 15 bases in between. In germline, CDR1 is MNHEY, CDR2 SMNVEV (reference sequence). The CDR3 has 14 residues. The CDR3 DNA is TGTGCCAGCAGCCTGGCAGGAGGGTACGGGGAGCTGTTTTTT. It is translated as CASSLAGGYGELFF.

This rearrangement joins TRBV7-8 to TRBJ2-7, with 12 nucleotides matching TRBD2. The trim removed 5 bases at V and 6 bases at J, leaving 14 bases unmatched. This CDR3 is built from 17 residues. Germline values: CDR1 SGHVS, CDR2 FQNEAQ. CDR3 in DNA: TGTGCCAGCAGCCTAAGCGGTCGGCTAGCGGGGGGGTCCGAGCAGTACGTC. It translates to CASSLSGRLAGGSEQYV.

This chain links TRBV6-5 with TRBJ1-5, with TRBD1 matching 8 bases. The CDR3 is 15 amino acids. Losses at the gene ends were 7 bases for V and 7 bases for J; bases not matched to a gene: 12. Looked up from germline, CDR1 is MNHEY and CDR2 is SVGAGI. The CDR3 sequence: CASTERGQGGQPQHF. The CDR3 region has the DNA TGTGCCAGCACGGAACGTGGACAGGGTGGCCAGCCCCAGCATTTT.

The chain has TRBV6-5 and TRBJ1-6; possible D gene TRBD1, 6 bases. CDR1 MNHEY and CDR2 SVGAGI come from the germline V gene. The CDR3 loop spans 15 amino acids. V lost 2 bases, J lost 5 bases, and 10 bases lay in between. The CDR3, as DNA: TGTGCCAGCAGTTACGGGCAGGGGAATAATTCACCCCTCCACTTT. It translates to CASSYGQGNNSPLHF.

V usage is TRBV7-8 and J usage is TRBJ1-6; D gene ambiguous. The V gene's germline CDR1 is SGHVS and CDR2 FQNEAQ. The CDR3 length is 17 residues. V lost 1 base and J lost 0, with 10 bases in between. This CDR3 reads CASSLDGESSYNSPLHF. The CDR3 DNA follows: TGTGCCAGCAGCTTAGATGGGGAGAGCTCCTATAATTCACCCCTCCACTTT.

This sequence joins TRBV27 and TRBJ2-5; TRBD2 might be the D (6 bases). V was trimmed by 7 bases and J by 1 base, leaving 13 bases between them. The CDR3 is 14 residues long. Germline V gene data show CDR1 as MNHEY and CDR2 as SMNVEV (reference sequence). CDR3 bases: TGTGCCAGCACCGGGGGTAACTTCCAAGAGACCCAGTACTTC. It specifies CASTGGNFQETQYF.

The rearrangement links TRBV29-1 to TRBJ2-7; 7 bases align to TRBD1. In germline, CDR1 is SQVTM, CDR2 ANQGSEA. This CDR3 is 12 amino acids long. The V gene end was trimmed by 5 bases and the J gene end by 5 bases; junction bases not matched to a gene: 6. The CDR3 region is CSVRTGGHEQYF. The CDR3 bases are TGCAGCGTTCGGACAGGAGGCCACGAGCAGTACTTC.

CDR3 DNA sequence: TGTGCCAGCAGTTCCCGAGGGCTAGGCTCCTACAATGAGCAGTTCTTC. Protein sequence: CASSSRGLGSYNEQFF. The V gene is TRBV28, the J gene TRBJ2-1; possible D gene TRBD2, 5 bases. V was shortened by 4 bases and J by 0 bases, with 13 bases between the two germline ends. The CDR3 covers 16 residues. The germline gives CDR1 MDHEN, CDR2 SYDVKM.

The chain carries TRBV11-2 and TRBJ1-1; perhaps TRBD1 as D (6 bases). CDR1 SGHAT and CDR2 FQNNGV come from the germline V gene. This CDR3 contains 14 residues. V was clipped by 8 bases and J by 8 bases, with 21 bases between them. CDR3 sequence reads: CASGGLGGFWEAFF. In DNA form, the CDR3 reads TGTGCCAGCGGCGGATTAGGGGGATTTTGGGAAGCTTTCTTT.

The V call is TRBV5-1, the J call TRBJ2-2; TRBD2 matches 10 bases. Trimming at V came to 0 bases and at J to 0 bases, leaving 5 bases not matched to a gene. This CDR3 comprises 18 residues. Per the germline V gene, CDR1 is SGHRS and CDR2 is YFSETQ. For the CDR3, the DNA is TGCGCCAGCAGCTTGGGCAGCGGGGGGGCCGCGAACACCGGGGAGCTGTTTTTT. It encodes CASSLGSGGAANTGELFF.

This clone came up a few times. The V call is TRBV10-3, the J call TRBJ1-5; 7 nucleotides line up with TRBD1. Germline values: CDR1 ENHRY, CDR2 SYGVKD. The CDR3 totals 15 residues. Germline trimming cut 5 bases from V and 0 bases from J; bases unmatched to any gene: 4. The CDR3 here is CAISTNRGSNQPQHF. Here the CDR3 DNA reads TGTGCCATCAGTACCAACAGGGGTAGCAATCAGCCCCAGCATTTT.

The rearrangement links TRBV13 to TRBJ2-3, with D possibly being TRBD2 (6 bases). This CDR3 is built from 15 residues. V dropped 1 base and J dropped 0 bases, with 8 bases sitting between them. The V gene's germline CDR1 is PRHDT and CDR2 FYEKMQ (reference sequence). CDR3 DNA sequence: TGTGCCAGCAGCTTAGATCGGGGGAGCACAGATACGCAGTATTTT. Its protein product is CASSLDRGSTDTQYF.

The chain combines TRBV13 with TRBJ2-4, with 10 bases identical to TRBD2. Trimming cost V 2 bases and J 3 bases; bases outside gene matches: 7. The CDR3 spans 17 residues. Germline lookup yields CDR1 PRHDT and CDR2 FYEKMQ (reference sequence). DNA of the CDR3: TGTGCCAGCAGCTTACTGGGACTAGCGAGAGTCAAAAACATTCAGTACTTC. Protein sequence: CASSLLGLARVKNIQYF.

V gene TRBV30 combines with J gene TRBJ1-4; tentative D call: TRBD1 (6 bases). Trimming stripped 1 base from V and 7 bases from J, with 10 bases between. The CDR3 contains 13 residues. CDR1 is GTSNPN, CDR2 SVGIG, per germline (reference sequence). CDR3 protein: CAWSDGQIEKLFF. The CDR3 nucleotides are TGTGCCTGGAGTGATGGACAGATTGAAAAACTGTTTTTT.

This rearrangement joins TRBV19 to TRBJ2-7; D is perhaps TRBD1 (6 bases). V lost 3 bases and J 3 bases, leaving 21 bases between the germline ends. Germline V gives CDR1 LNHDA, CDR2 SQIVND (reference sequence). The CDR3 extends over 17 amino acids. CDR3 protein: CASSISSGRGDNYEQYV. The CDR3 DNA follows: TGTGCCAGTAGTATTAGCAGCGGCAGAGGGGACAACTACGAGCAGTACGTC.

This clone was seen once. V usage is TRBV2 and J usage is TRBJ1-1; 8 bases agree with TRBD1. CDR1 is SNHLY and CDR2 is FYNNEI in the germline V gene. V lost 7 bases, J lost 1 base, and 2 bases stayed unmatched. The CDR3 is 13 residues long. The CDR3 DNA reads TGTGCCAGCACGCAGGGGGCGAACACTGAAGCTTTCTTT. Protein sequence: CASTQGANTEAFF.

The rearrangement uses TRBV27 and TRBJ2-5; possible D gene TRBD2, 5 bases. Germline lookup yields CDR1 MNHEY and CDR2 SMNVEV (reference sequence). Trimming shortened V by 6 bases and J by 3 bases, and 17 bases separated the two germline ends. This CDR3 has 15 residues. CDR3 bases: TGTGCCAGCAGCCGCCTGGGTCGGGGAAAAGAGACCCAGTACTTC. This gives the protein CASSRLGRGKETQYF.

This clone was counted once. The chain has TRBV10-2 and TRBJ1-4, with D unresolved. Germline CDR1 is WSHSY and CDR2 is SAAADI. Trimming pared 6 bases from V and 4 bases from J, leaving 12 bases between. The CDR3 has 14 residues. The DNA for the CDR3 is TGCGCCAGCAGCCCACCGGGAGTTAATGAAAAACTGTTTTTT. This encodes CASSPPGVNEKLFF.

V is TRBV5-1 and J is TRBJ1-5, with unresolved D. The V end lost 0 bases, the J end lost 6 bases, and 10 bases lay between the germline ends. There are 14 residues in the CDR3. Germline CDR1 SGHRS, CDR2 YFSETQ. Written as DNA, the CDR3 is TGCGCCAGCAGCTTGGGCGACATGGGTCAGCCCCAGCATTTT. It yields the protein CASSLGDMGQPQHF.

This clone occurred a few times. Other DNA sequences in the sample encode the same CDR3. V and J are TRBV11-2 and TRBJ1-3; no definite D call. This CDR3 has 14 amino acids. V shed 1 base and J shed 2 bases, with 6 bases lying between them. Germline V gene lookup returns CDR1 SGHAT and CDR2 FQNNGV. The DNA of the CDR3 is TGTGCCAGCAGCTTAGGTAGCCCTGGAAACACCATATATTTT. Translated, it gives CASSLGSPGNTIYF.

The V gene is TRBV6-5, the J gene TRBJ1-1; 9 bases agree with TRBD1. The CDR3 has 15 residues. Germline V gives CDR1 MNHEY, CDR2 SVGAGI. V gave up 7 bases and J gave up 4 bases; unmatched junction bases: 10. The CDR3 loop is CASTYRGTGITEAFF. As DNA, the CDR3 is TGTGCCAGCACCTACCGGGGGACAGGGATCACTGAAGCTTTCTTT.

This clone was seen only a few times. The rearrangement uses TRBV28 and TRBJ2-3; 8 bases agree with TRBD2. The CDR3 has 15 residues. Germline CDR1 and CDR2: MDHEN and SYDVKM. With V trimmed by 4 bases and J by 4 bases, 7 bases remained unmatched. The CDR3 reads CASSSWREASDTQYF. CDR3 DNA sequence: TGTGCCAGCAGTTCGTGGCGGGAGGCCTCAGATACGCAGTATTTT.

The chain has TRBV7-2 and TRBJ1-1; maybe TRBD1 (6 bases). Germline-derived CDR1 and CDR2 are SGHTA and FQGNSA. The CDR3 sequence is 15 residues long. Trimming left V 3 bases short and J 1 base short, with 12 bases between. In nucleotides, the CDR3 is TGTGCCAGCAGCTTCAGGGGCGGATCGAACACTGAAGCTTTCTTT. This sequence encodes CASSFRGGSNTEAFF.

The chain employs TRBV13 and TRBJ2-1; D is undetermined. V was clipped by 1 base and J by 6 bases, with 10 bases between them. There are 14 residues in the CDR3. The germline V gene encodes CDR1 PRHDT and CDR2 FYEKMQ (reference sequence). For the CDR3, the DNA is TGTGCCAGCAGCTTAGCGGTCCCTCCCAATGAGCAGTTCTTC. Protein: CASSLAVPPNEQFF.

V gene TRBV18 combines with J gene TRBJ1-2, with D maybe TRBD1 (6 bases). CDR1 and CDR2 (germline): KGHSH, LQKENI. CDR3 length: 14 amino acids. Deletions cut 2 bases from V and 6 bases from J, with 13 bases between. This CDR3 reads CASSPVTGTDGYTF. In DNA form, the CDR3 reads TGTGCCAGCTCACCAGTAACAGGGACGGATGGCTACACCTTC.

V is TRBV12-2 and J is TRBJ1-3; TRBD1, the table's D call, lacks a check against the DNA. TRBV12-2 is a known pseudogene. This CDR3 has 16 amino acids. CDR3 coding DNA: TGTGCAAGTCGCTTGGCTGAAAAACACTCTGGAAACACCATATATTTT. It translates to CASRLAEKHSGNTIYF.